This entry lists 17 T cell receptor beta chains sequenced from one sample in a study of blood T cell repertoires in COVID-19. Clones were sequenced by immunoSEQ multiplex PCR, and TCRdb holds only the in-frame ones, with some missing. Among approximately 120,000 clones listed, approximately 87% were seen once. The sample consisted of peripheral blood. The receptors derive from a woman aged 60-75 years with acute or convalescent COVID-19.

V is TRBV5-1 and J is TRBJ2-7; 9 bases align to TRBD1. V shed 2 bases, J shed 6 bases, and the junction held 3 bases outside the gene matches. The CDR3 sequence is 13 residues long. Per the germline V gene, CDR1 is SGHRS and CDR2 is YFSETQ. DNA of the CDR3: TGCGCCAGCAGCTTATGGGGACAGGGCGAGCAGTACTTC. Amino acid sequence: CASSLWGQGEQYF.

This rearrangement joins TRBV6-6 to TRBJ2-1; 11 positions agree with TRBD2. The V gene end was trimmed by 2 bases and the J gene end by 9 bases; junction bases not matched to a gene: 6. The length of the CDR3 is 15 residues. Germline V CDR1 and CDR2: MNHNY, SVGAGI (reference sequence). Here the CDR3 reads CASSYELAGAVEQFF. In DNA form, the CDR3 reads TGTGCCAGCAGTTACGAACTAGCGGGAGCTGTTGAGCAGTTCTTC.

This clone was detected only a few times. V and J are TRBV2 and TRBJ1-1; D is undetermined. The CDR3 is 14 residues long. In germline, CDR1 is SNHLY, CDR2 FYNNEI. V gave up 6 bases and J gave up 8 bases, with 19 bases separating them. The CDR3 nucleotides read TGTGCCAGCAGGGAGACGGAGGTTAGTTCCGAAGCTTTCTTT. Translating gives CASRETEVSSEAFF.

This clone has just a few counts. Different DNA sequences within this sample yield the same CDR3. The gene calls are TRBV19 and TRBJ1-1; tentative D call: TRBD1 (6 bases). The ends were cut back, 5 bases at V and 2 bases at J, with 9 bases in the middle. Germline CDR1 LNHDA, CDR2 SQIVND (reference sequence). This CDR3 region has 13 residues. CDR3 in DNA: TGTGCCAGTAGTGACAGGTTAAACACTGAAGCTTTCTTT. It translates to CASSDRLNTEAFF.

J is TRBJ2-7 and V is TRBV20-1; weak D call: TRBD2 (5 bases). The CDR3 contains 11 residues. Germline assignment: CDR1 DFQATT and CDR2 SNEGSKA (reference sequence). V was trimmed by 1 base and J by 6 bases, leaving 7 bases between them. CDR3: CSARAGSEQYF. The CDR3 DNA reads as TGCAGTGCTAGAGCGGGAAGCGAGCAGTACTTC.

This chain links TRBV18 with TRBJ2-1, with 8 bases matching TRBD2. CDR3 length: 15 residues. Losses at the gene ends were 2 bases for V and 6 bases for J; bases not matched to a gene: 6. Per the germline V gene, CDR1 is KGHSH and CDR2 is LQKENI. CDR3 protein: CASSPSSGSINEQFF. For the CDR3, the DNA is TGTGCCAGCTCACCATCCAGCGGGAGTATCAATGAGCAGTTCTTC.

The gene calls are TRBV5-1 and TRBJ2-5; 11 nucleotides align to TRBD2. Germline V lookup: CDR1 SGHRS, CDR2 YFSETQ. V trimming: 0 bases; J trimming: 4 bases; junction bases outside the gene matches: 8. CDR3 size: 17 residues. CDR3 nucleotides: TGCGCCAGCAGCTTGGCCTTAGCGGGGGGGCGTCGAGAGACCCAGTACTTC. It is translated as CASSLALAGGRRETQYF. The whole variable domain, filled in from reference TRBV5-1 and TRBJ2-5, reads KAGVTQTPRYLIKTRGQQVTLSCSPISGHRSVSWYQQTPGQGLQFLFEYFSETQRNKGNFPGRFSGRQFSNSRSEMNVSTLELGDSALYLCASSLALAGGRRETQYFGPGTRLLVL.

This CDR3 reads CASSRPQGFDDGYTF. The CDR3 DNA follows: TGTGCCAGCAGCCGTCCACAGGGGTTCGATGATGGCTACACCTTC. This chain uses TRBV5-6 with TRBJ1-2, with 7 positions matching TRBD1. The length of the CDR3 is 15 residues. With 4 bases clipped from V and 6 bases from J, the junction kept 12 bases outside the gene matches. Germline assignment: CDR1 SGHDT and CDR2 YYEEEE.

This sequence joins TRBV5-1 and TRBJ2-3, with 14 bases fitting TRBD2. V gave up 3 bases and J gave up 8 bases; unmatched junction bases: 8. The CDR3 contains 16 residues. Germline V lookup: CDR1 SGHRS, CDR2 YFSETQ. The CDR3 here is CASSSGTSGGRGTQYF. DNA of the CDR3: TGCGCCAGCAGCTCGGGGACTAGCGGGGGCCGGGGTACGCAGTATTTT.

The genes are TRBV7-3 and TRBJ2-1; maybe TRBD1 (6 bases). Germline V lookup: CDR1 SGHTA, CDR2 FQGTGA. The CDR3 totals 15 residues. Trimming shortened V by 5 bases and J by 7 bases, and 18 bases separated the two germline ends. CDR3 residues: CASSLQGMVGNEQFF. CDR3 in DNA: TGTGCCAGCAGCCTTCAGGGGATGGTCGGGAATGAGCAGTTCTTC. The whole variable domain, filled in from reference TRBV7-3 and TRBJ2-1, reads GAGVSQTPSNKVTEKGKYVELRCDPISGHTALYWYRQSLGQGPEFLIYFQGTGAADDSGLPNDRFFAVRPEGSVSTLKIQRTERGDSAVYLCASSLQGMVGNEQFFGPGTRLTVL.

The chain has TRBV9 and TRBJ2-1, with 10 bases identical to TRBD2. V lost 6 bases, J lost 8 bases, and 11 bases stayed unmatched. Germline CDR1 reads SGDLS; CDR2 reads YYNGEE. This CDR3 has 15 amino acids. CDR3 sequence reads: CASTGSSGRPHEQFF. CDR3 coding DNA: TGTGCCAGCACCGGCTCTAGCGGGAGACCCCATGAGCAGTTCTTC.

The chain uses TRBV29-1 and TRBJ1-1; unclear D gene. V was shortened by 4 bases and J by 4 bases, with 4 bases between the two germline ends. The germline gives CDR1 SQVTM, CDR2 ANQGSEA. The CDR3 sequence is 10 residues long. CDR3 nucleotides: TGCAGCGTTGGAGGCACTGAAGCTTTCTTT. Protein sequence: CSVGGTEAFF.

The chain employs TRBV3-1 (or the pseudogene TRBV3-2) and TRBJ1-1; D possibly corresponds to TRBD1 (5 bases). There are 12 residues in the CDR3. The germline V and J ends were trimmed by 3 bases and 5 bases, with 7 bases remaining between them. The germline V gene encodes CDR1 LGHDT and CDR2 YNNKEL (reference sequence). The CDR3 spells CASSHQGTEAFF. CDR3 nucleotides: TGTGCCAGCAGCCACCAGGGAACTGAAGCTTTCTTT.

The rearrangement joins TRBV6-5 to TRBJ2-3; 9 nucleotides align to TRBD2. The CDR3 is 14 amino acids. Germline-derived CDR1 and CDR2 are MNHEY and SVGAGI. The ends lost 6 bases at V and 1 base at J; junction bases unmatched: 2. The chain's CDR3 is CASRASGGTDTQYF. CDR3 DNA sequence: TGTGCCAGCAGGGCTAGCGGGGGCACAGATACGCAGTATTTT.

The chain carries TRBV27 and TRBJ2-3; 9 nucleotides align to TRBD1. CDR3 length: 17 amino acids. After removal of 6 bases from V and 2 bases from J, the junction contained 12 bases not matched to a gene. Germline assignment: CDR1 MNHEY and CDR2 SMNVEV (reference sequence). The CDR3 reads CASSRPQGAFYTDTQYF. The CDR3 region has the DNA TGTGCCAGCAGCCGTCCACAGGGGGCTTTCTACACAGATACGCAGTATTTT.

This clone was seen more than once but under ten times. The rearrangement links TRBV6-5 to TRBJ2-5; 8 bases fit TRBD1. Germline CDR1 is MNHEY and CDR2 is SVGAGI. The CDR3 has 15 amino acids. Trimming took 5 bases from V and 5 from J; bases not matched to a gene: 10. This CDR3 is CASSPRSGGMETQYF. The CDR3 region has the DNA TGTGCCAGCAGTCCCCGATCAGGGGGCATGGAGACCCAGTACTTC.

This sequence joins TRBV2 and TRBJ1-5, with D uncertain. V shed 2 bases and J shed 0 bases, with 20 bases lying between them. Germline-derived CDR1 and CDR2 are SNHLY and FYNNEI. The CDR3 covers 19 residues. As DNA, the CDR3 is TGTGCCAGCAGTGAACATCCTCCGGGAGCCCCTTATAGCAATCAGCCCCAGCATTTT. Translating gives CASSEHPPGAPYSNQPQHF.